Presented here are 23 T cell receptor beta chains from one specimen sequenced in a study of Graves' ophthalmopathy and Graves' hyperthyroidism. Amplification of the TCR beta CDR3 regions used RNA transcripts (as template). RT-PCR with HTBI primers came first, then second-round multiplex PCR. TCRdb reanalysed the multiplex PCR reads using MiXCR and keeps one entry per CDR3 protein. The data hold about 420,000 distinct CDR3 sequences, with roughly 21% observed a single time. The specimen sequenced was peripheral blood. The receptors derive from a woman aged 18-29 years with stable Graves' hyperthyroidism.

The chain recombines TRBV15 with TRBJ2-5; no reliable D call. The CDR3 length is 11 residues. Germline assignment: CDR1 LNHNV and CDR2 YYDKDF (reference sequence). Trimming pared 3 bases from V and 5 bases from J, leaving 4 bases between. In DNA form, the CDR3 reads TGTGCCACCAGCAGGGGGGAGACCCAGTACTTC. Protein: CATSRGETQYF.

V usage is TRBV6-2 or TRBV6-3 and J usage is TRBJ1-2, with D perhaps matching TRBD1 (6 bases). Germline CDR1 and CDR2: MNHEY and SVGEGT. V was pared by 5 bases and J by 7 bases, with 20 bases between. The CDR3 loop spans 15 amino acids. This chain's CDR3 is CASSPMGALSVGYTF. The CDR3 DNA reads as TGTGCCAGCAGTCCGATGGGGGCACTCTCCGTTGGCTACACCTTC.

This clonotype was picked up many times. For the CDR3, the DNA is TGTGCCAGCAGCAGGCCTTTACAGGGTCCACCCGGGGAGCTGTTTTTT. Amino acid sequence: CASSRPLQGPPGELFF. The chain couples TRBV11-1 to TRBJ2-2, with D maybe TRBD1 (6 bases). The CDR3 covers 16 residues. V gave up 5 bases and J gave up 6 bases, with 19 bases separating them. Looked up from germline, CDR1 is SGHAT and CDR2 is FQDESV (reference sequence).

This clonotype was observed many times. This chain joins TRBV6-1 and TRBJ2-7; D is undetermined. The length of the CDR3 is 13 residues. The ends were cut back, 7 bases at V and 6 bases at J, with 16 bases in the middle. CDR1 is MNHNS, CDR2 SASEGT, per germline. This CDR3 reads CASKWVGLVEQYF. Written as DNA, the CDR3 is TGTGCCAGCAAATGGGTAGGTTTAGTCGAGCAGTACTTC.

This clonotype was detected a few times. The chain couples TRBV6-2 or TRBV6-3 to TRBJ2-5; the match to TRBD2 covers 10 bases. This CDR3 is 14 amino acids long. Unmatched junction bases numbered 4, after V lost 5 bases and J lost 4 bases. Germline CDR1 is MNHEY and CDR2 is SVGEGT. Written as DNA, the CDR3 is TGTGCCAGCAGTCCACTAGCGGGGAGAGAGACCCAGTACTTC. Translated, it gives CASSPLAGRETQYF.

The rearrangement joins TRBV18 to TRBJ2-2; TRBD2 is a possible D gene (5 bases). V lost 6 bases to trimming and J lost 4 bases, with 15 bases between them. Germline assignment: CDR1 KGHSH and CDR2 LQKENI. CDR3 length: 15 amino acids. The DNA for the CDR3 is TGTGCCAGCTCCCCTAGAGGCGGGTTCACCGGGGAGCTGTTTTTT. It specifies CASSPRGGFTGELFF.

This rearrangement joins TRBV5-1 to TRBJ1-1, with TRBD1 as a possible D gene (5 bases). CDR3 length: 13 residues. In germline, CDR1 is SGHRS, CDR2 YFSETQ. The germline V and J ends were trimmed by 0 bases and 10 bases, with 13 bases remaining between them. The CDR3 region is CASSLDAGTGAFF. In DNA, the CDR3 is TGCGCCAGCAGCTTGGATGCCGGGACCGGAGCTTTCTTT. Variable domain in full (rest from reference TRBV5-1 and TRBJ1-1): KAGVTQTPRYLIKTRGQQVTLSCSPISGHRSVSWYQQTPGQGLQFLFEYFSETQRNKGNFPGRFSGRQFSNSRSEMNVSTLELGDSALYLCASSLDAGTGAFFGQGTRLTVV.

The rearrangement uses TRBV2 and TRBJ1-2; D unclear. Per the germline V gene, CDR1 is SNHLY and CDR2 is FYNNEI. The V end was cut by 11 bases, the J end by 3 bases, with 16 bases between. The CDR3 loop spans 13 amino acids. CDR3 residues: CAGRVAAYYGYTF. The CDR3 region has the DNA TGTGCCGGACGCGTGGCCGCTTACTATGGCTACACCTTC.

This clonotype was seen ten or more times. The gene calls are TRBV12-3 or TRBV12-4 and TRBJ2-7; 7 nucleotides match TRBD2. The CDR3 is made up of 14 amino acids. Losses at the gene ends were 6 bases for V and 2 bases for J; bases not matched to a gene: 7. The CDR3 reads CASSLGGPAYEQYF. CDR3 DNA: TGTGCCAGCAGCTTGGGAGGGCCGGCCTACGAGCAGTACTTC.

This clonotype was counted at least ten times. This chain links TRBV12-3 or TRBV12-4 with TRBJ1-5; the match to TRBD1 covers 8 bases. This CDR3 comprises 17 residues. Losses at the gene ends were 1 base for V and 2 bases for J; bases not matched to a gene: 7. CDR3 in DNA: TGTGCCAGCAGTTTAGTAGCTCAGGACAGGGGCAATCAGCCCCAGCATTTT. Protein: CASSLVAQDRGNQPQHF.

This clonotype came up many times. The chain is built from TRBV5-1 and TRBJ2-7; a possible D gene is TRBD2 (6 bases). This CDR3 region has 16 residues. V dropped 1 base and J dropped 7 bases, with 21 bases sitting between them. Germline-derived CDR1 and CDR2 are SGHRS and YFSETQ. The CDR3 region is CASSLTLARIEGEQYF. The CDR3 DNA reads TGCGCCAGCAGCTTGACCCTAGCGAGGATCGAGGGGGAGCAGTACTTC. The whole variable domain, remainder taken from reference TRBV5-1 and TRBJ2-7, is KAGVTQTPRYLIKTRGQQVTLSCSPISGHRSVSWYQQTPGQGLQFLFEYFSETQRNKGNFPGRFSGRQFSNSRSEMNVSTLELGDSALYLCASSLTLARIEGEQYFGPGTRLTVT.

This clonotype was counted many times. This chain uses TRBV28 with TRBJ1-1, with 9 bases matching TRBD1. Per germline, CDR1 MDHEN and CDR2 SYDVKM. J lost 2 bases, V lost 6 bases, and 4 bases had no gene match. This CDR3 region has 14 residues. The CDR3 DNA reads as TGTGCCAGCAGCGGGGGACAGGGTAACACTGAAGCTTTCTTT. Protein product: CASSGGQGNTEAFF.

This clonotype has at least ten counts. The chain recombines TRBV12-3 or TRBV12-4 with TRBJ1-1; TRBD1 aligns across 7 bases. V lost 5 bases, J lost 7 bases, and 13 bases stayed unmatched. The CDR3 is 15 amino acids. The CDR3 protein is CASSLPGQRFSEAFF. CDR3 sequence (DNA): TGTGCCAGCAGTCTACCGGGACAGCGTTTTAGTGAAGCTTTCTTT.

This clonotype has at least ten counts. The CDR3 loop is CSARRTSRGEQYF. Written as DNA, the CDR3 is TGCAGTGCTAGGCGGACTAGCAGAGGCGAGCAGTACTTC. This sequence joins TRBV20-1 and TRBJ2-7; 8 bases match TRBD2. This CDR3 comprises 13 residues. The V gene end was trimmed by 3 bases and the J gene end by 6 bases; junction bases not matched to a gene: 7. Germline CDR1 and CDR2: DFQATT and SNEGSKA (reference sequence).

This clonotype has a handful of counts. J is TRBJ2-7 and V is TRBV4-2; perhaps TRBD2 as D (6 bases). Germline assignment: CDR1 LGHNA and CDR2 YNFKEQ. This CDR3 comprises 17 residues. Trimming took 2 bases from V and 2 from J, leaving 19 bases between them. This CDR3 is CASSQRYPLAEAYEQYF. CDR3 nucleotides: TGTGCCAGCAGCCAACGTTACCCCTTAGCGGAGGCCTACGAGCAGTACTTC.

CDR3 residues: CASSSDRGDLTYEQYF. The DNA for the CDR3 is TGTGCCAGCAGCTCGGACAGGGGCGACTTAACCTACGAGCAGTACTTC. V gene TRBV13 combines with J gene TRBJ2-7, with 9 bases matching TRBD1. This CDR3 has 16 amino acids. Germline V gene lookup returns CDR1 PRHDT and CDR2 FYEKMQ (reference sequence). V lost 4 bases to trimming and J lost 2 bases; unmatched junction nucleotides: 9.

The chain has TRBV11-2 and TRBJ2-2; 11 bases line up with TRBD2. CDR1 and CDR2 from the germline V gene are SGHAT and FQNNGV. The V and J ends lost 5 bases and 0 bases, in that order; junction bases with no gene match: 11. The CDR3 extends over 19 amino acids. The CDR3 loop is CASSTYLAGGLANTGELFF. In nucleotides, the CDR3 is TGTGCCAGCAGCACGTATCTAGCGGGGGGCCTCGCGAACACCGGGGAGCTGTTTTTT.

This clonotype was seen at least ten times. The rearrangement joins TRBV20-1 to TRBJ1-6; the D is unclear. Looked up from germline, CDR1 is DFQATT and CDR2 is SNEGSKA (reference sequence). V was cut by 3 bases and J by 0 bases, with 9 bases left in between. The CDR3 consists of 15 residues. CDR3: CSASSLPSYNSPLHF. In DNA form, the CDR3 reads TGCAGTGCTAGTAGCCTACCCTCCTATAATTCACCCCTCCACTTT.

The chain links TRBV28 to TRBJ1-1; D possibly corresponds to TRBD1 (5 bases). The CDR3 loop spans 13 amino acids. Deletions cut 6 bases from V and 6 bases from J, with 14 bases between. Germline CDR1 is MDHEN and CDR2 is SYDVKM. CDR3 in amino acids: CASSFSGGAEAFF. As DNA, the CDR3 is TGTGCCAGCAGCTTCTCTGGAGGGGCTGAAGCTTTCTTT.

The chain joins TRBV7-2 to TRBJ2-7, with 7 bases that match TRBD2. Germline CDR1 reads SGHTA; CDR2 reads FQGNSA. V lost 6 bases, J lost 1 base, and 6 bases stayed unmatched. CDR3 length: 14 amino acids. Here the CDR3 reads CASRVAGDSYEQYF. The CDR3 DNA is TGTGCCAGCAGGGTGGCGGGAGATTCCTACGAGCAGTACTTC.

The rearrangement joins TRBV28 to TRBJ2-7; TRBD2 matches at 9 bases. Germline V gives CDR1 MDHEN, CDR2 SYDVKM. The CDR3 sequence is 12 residues long. The ends lost 7 bases at V and 9 bases at J; junction bases unmatched: 7. The CDR3 region is CASTTGLARQYF. The CDR3, as DNA: TGTGCCAGCACCACGGGACTAGCACGGCAGTACTTC.

The table lists this clonotype with many counts. The V call is TRBV6-5, the J call TRBJ2-5; D gene unclear. The germline V gene has CDR1 MNHEY and CDR2 SVGAGI. Trimming left V 3 bases short and J 5 bases short, with 10 bases between. The CDR3 is 13 amino acids. The CDR3 nucleotides are TGTGCCAGCAGTTATACTCCCTCCGAGACCCAGTACTTC. Amino acid sequence: CASSYTPSETQYF.

The chain recombines TRBV5-1 with TRBJ1-1; 10 bases are shared with TRBD1. Germline V gene sequence: CDR1 SGHRS, CDR2 YFSETQ. The length of the CDR3 is 13 residues. Losses at the gene ends were 8 bases for V and 8 bases for J; bases not matched to a gene: 9. The CDR3 DNA reads as TGCGCCAGTAGACGGGACAGGGGTTCCGAAGCTTTCTTT. It encodes CASRRDRGSEAFF. Full variable domain (rest looked up from reference TRBV5-1 and TRBJ1-1): KAGVTQTPRYLIKTRGQQVTLSCSPISGHRSVSWYQQTPGQGLQFLFEYFSETQRNKGNFPGRFSGRQFSNSRSEMNVSTLELGDSALYLCASRRDRGSEAFFGQGTRLTVV.